A single sample gave rise to the 15 T cell receptor beta chains below, sequenced in a study of T cell changes during pregnancy in multiple sclerosis. Assay: immunoSEQ multiplex PCR; the TCRdb copy retains only in-frame clones and omits some. The sample records about 32,000 clones, around 90% being singletons. The starting material was CD8+ T cells from peripheral blood mononuclear cells, obtained in the first trimester of pregnancy. These receptors all come from a female donor with multiple sclerosis, enrolled in a pregnancy study.

The rearrangement links TRBV6-5 to TRBJ2-7; 10 nucleotides align to TRBD2. V was pared by 0 bases and J by 4 bases, with 6 bases of the junction left unmatched. Germline V gives CDR1 MNHEY, CDR2 SVGAGI. The CDR3 runs 16 residues. For the CDR3, the DNA is TGTGCCAGCAGTTACTCCCAAGCGGGAGGGTTTTACGAGCAGTACTTC. Amino acids: CASSYSQAGGFYEQYF.

V and J are TRBV9 and TRBJ2-2, with D unclear. CDR1 and CDR2 from the germline V gene are SGDLS and YYNGEE. V gave up 0 bases and J gave up 6 bases, with 3 bases separating them. The CDR3 consists of 12 residues. The CDR3 sequence is CASSVVSGELFF. CDR3 coding DNA: TGTGCCAGCAGCGTAGTCTCCGGGGAGCTGTTTTTT.

The gene calls are TRBV27 and TRBJ1-1; possible D gene TRBD1, 6 bases. Germline lookup yields CDR1 MNHEY and CDR2 SMNVEV (reference sequence). The CDR3 length is 15 residues. V was trimmed by 6 bases and J by 0 bases, leaving 14 bases between them. The CDR3 loop is CASSRQADMNTEAFF. As DNA, the CDR3 is TGTGCCAGCAGCCGACAGGCCGATATGAACACTGAAGCTTTCTTT.

This chain connects TRBV27 to TRBJ1-2; D remains ambiguous. Germline V gives CDR1 MNHEY, CDR2 SMNVEV (reference sequence). The V gene lost 2 bases and the J gene lost 2 bases, with 6 bases spanning the gap. There are 13 residues in the CDR3. The CDR3 nucleotides are TGTGCCAGCAGTTTAGGGCACAACTATGGCTACACCTTC. The encoded protein is CASSLGHNYGYTF.

The rearrangement links TRBV7-6 to TRBJ2-7; a weak D match, TRBD1 (6 bases). V lost 5 bases to trimming and J lost 4 bases, with 30 bases between them. CDR3 size: 19 residues. Germline V CDR1 and CDR2: SGHVS, FNYEAQ. DNA for the CDR3: TGTGCCAGCAGCCCGGAGATAGATCCCACAGGGATATCGTCGTACGAGCAGTACTTC. This encodes CASSPEIDPTGISSYEQYF.

This chain's CDR3 is CATLLSTQYF. The CDR3 nucleotides read TGTGCCACCTTACTCTCTACGCAGTATTTT. This sequence joins TRBV25-1 and TRBJ2-3; D uncertain. The V end lost 10 bases, the J end lost 8 bases, and 10 bases lay between the germline ends. In germline, CDR1 is MGHDK, CDR2 SYGVNS. The length of the CDR3 is 10 residues.

The chain carries TRBV2 and TRBJ1-2, with D unclear. V was cut by 3 bases and J by 4 bases, with 27 bases left in between. Germline V gives CDR1 SNHLY, CDR2 FYNNEI. The CDR3 length is 19 residues. DNA of the CDR3: TGTGCCAGCAGTGACTCGTATGAAACCGGACTCCCCTCTTTCTATGGCTACACCTTC. It codes for CASSDSYETGLPSFYGYTF.

The CDR3 DNA reads as TGTGCCAGCTCACCCGATAGCGGGAGGGTCTACGAGCAGTACTTC. Translating it yields CASSPDSGRVYEQYF. The gene calls are TRBV18 and TRBJ2-7; TRBD2 agrees at 11 bases. The CDR3 has 15 residues. V lost 3 bases and J lost 3; bases outside the gene matches: 4. Germline CDR1 and CDR2: KGHSH and LQKENI.

The V call is TRBV29-1, the J call TRBJ2-1; D may be TRBD2 (5 bases). CDR3 length: 13 residues. Germline V CDR1 and CDR2: SQVTM, ANQGSEA. Trimming left V 6 bases short and J 4 bases short, with 13 bases between. CDR3 loop: CSVLLEGYNEQFF. The CDR3 region has the DNA TGCAGCGTGCTACTTGAGGGATACAATGAGCAGTTCTTC.

The chain is built from TRBV19 and TRBJ2-2, with D tentatively TRBD2 (5 bases). Trimming left V 4 bases short and J 0 bases short, with 9 bases between. This CDR3 is built from 15 residues. Per germline, CDR1 LNHDA and CDR2 SQIVND (reference sequence). The CDR3 region has the DNA TGTGCCAGTAGTACACGGGAAACGAACACCGGGGAGCTGTTTTTT. Residues: CASSTRETNTGELFF. Using reference TRBV19 and TRBJ2-2 for the parts outside the CDR3, the full variable domain is DGGITQSPKYLFRKEGQNVTLSCEQNLNHDAMYWYRQDPGQGLRLIYYSQIVNDFQKGDIAEGYSVSREKKESFPLTVTSAQKNPTAFYLCASSTRETNTGELFFGEGSRLTVL.

V gene TRBV19 combines with J gene TRBJ2-7; D might be TRBD2 (6 bases). V lost 3 bases to trimming and J lost 2 bases, with 20 bases between them. Germline loops: CDR1 LNHDA, CDR2 SQIVND (reference sequence). There are 17 residues in the CDR3. Here the CDR3 reads CASSITVWQGLTYEQYF. The CDR3 DNA follows: TGTGCCAGTAGTATCACCGTCTGGCAGGGACTTACCTACGAGCAGTACTTC.

The rearrangement joins TRBV7-2 to TRBJ2-7; TRBD1 is a possible D gene (6 bases). Looked up from germline, CDR1 is SGHTA and CDR2 is FQGNSA. Trimming took off 6 bases at V and 0 bases at J, with 9 bases between the two ends. This CDR3 is built from 13 residues. The DNA of the CDR3 is TGTGCCAGCAGAGGACAGTCCTCCTACGAGCAGTACTTC. It specifies CASRGQSSYEQYF.

The sample holds one count of this clone. The chain uses TRBV7-6 and TRBJ2-2; the D is unclear. Trimming cost V 5 bases and J 8 bases, with 15 bases left between them. Germline CDR1 SGHVS, CDR2 FNYEAQ. CDR3 length equals 14 residues. DNA for the CDR3: TGTGCCAGCAGCCCAACGGTAGTAACTGGGGAGCTGTTTTTT. Its protein product is CASSPTVVTGELFF.

The chain is built from TRBV27 and TRBJ1-2; no clear D gene. The CDR3 covers 17 residues. The germline V gene encodes CDR1 MNHEY and CDR2 SMNVEV (reference sequence). The V and J ends lost 4 bases and 7 bases respectively, with 25 bases between them. The CDR3 is CASSYNGEAINYFGYTF. CDR3 DNA sequence: TGTGCCAGCAGTTACAACGGGGAGGCGATCAACTACTTTGGCTACACCTTC.

In its sample, this clone was seen once. This sequence joins TRBV7-8 and TRBJ2-7; 8 bases fit TRBD2. Germline assignment: CDR1 SGHVS and CDR2 FQNEAQ. The CDR3 covers 15 residues. V gave up 3 bases and J gave up 0 bases; unmatched junction bases: 4. The CDR3 coding sequence is TGTGCCAGCAGCTTGAGGGCGGGAGGCTCCTACGAGCAGTACTTC. Protein: CASSLRAGGSYEQYF.